The 9 T cell receptor beta chains in this list originate from one sample, sequenced in a study of cytomegalovirus exposure and HLA in healthy donors. Use of 60 Vbeta and 13 Jbeta primers characterized the PCR. Profiling relied on immunoSEQ multiplex PCR, and the TCRdb table lists in-frame clones only, not all of them. The table records about 140,000 clones, just under 80% of them present only once. The sample was PBMCs. The receptors were gathered from a man aged 30 to 45 in good health and CMV-seronegative.

This clone came up a few times. The chain recombines TRBV4-1 with TRBJ2-7, with 14 bases identical to TRBD2. Per the germline V gene, CDR1 is MGHRA and CDR2 is YSYEKL. Trimming removed 0 bases from V and 5 bases from J; junction bases left unmatched: 0. CDR3 size: 15 residues. This chain's CDR3 is CASSQEGLAGDEQYF. The DNA for the CDR3 is TGCGCCAGCAGCCAAGAGGGACTAGCGGGAGACGAGCAGTACTTC.

The rearrangement uses TRBV28 and TRBJ1-2, with D possibly matching TRBD1 (5 bases). The CDR3 runs 11 residues. V lost 5 bases, J lost 8 bases, and 9 bases lay in between. In germline, CDR1 is MDHEN, CDR2 SYDVKM. In nucleotides, the CDR3 is TGTGCCAGCAGTCAGGGCCTCGGCTACACCTTC. This gives the protein CASSQGLGYTF.

The rearrangement uses TRBV4-1 and TRBJ1-4, with D possibly TRBD1 on 6 matching bases. Germline V gene data show CDR1 as MGHRA and CDR2 as YSYEKL. This CDR3 has 14 residues. Trimming left V 4 bases short and J 4 bases short, with 10 bases between. CDR3 bases: TGCGCCAGCAGCCCACAGGGATTTAATGAAAAACTGTTTTTT. Translated, it gives CASSPQGFNEKLFF.

This clone was detected a few times. The chain recombines TRBV5-6 with TRBJ1-2, with D possibly TRBD1 on 6 matching bases. The V end lost 1 base, the J end lost 4 bases, and 14 bases lay between the germline ends. CDR1 and CDR2 from the germline V gene are SGHDT and YYEEEE. This CDR3 is built from 15 residues. The DNA of the CDR3 is TGTGCCAGCAGCTTGCGGCAGGGGTCGGGCTATGGCTACACCTTC. This translates into CASSLRQGSGYGYTF.

The rearrangement uses TRBV11-2 and TRBJ2-7; tentative D call: TRBD2 (7 bases). This CDR3 contains 13 residues. V was shortened by 5 bases and J by 7 bases, with 15 bases between the two germline ends. CDR1 SGHAT and CDR2 FQNNGV come from the germline V gene. The CDR3 DNA reads TGTGCCAGCAGCCCACGAGGGGGGGCGGAGCAGTACTTC. Protein: CASSPRGGAEQYF.

The chain links TRBV2 to TRBJ1-6; tentative D call: TRBD1 (5 bases). Germline V gives CDR1 SNHLY, CDR2 FYNNEI. Trimming stripped 3 bases from V and 1 base from J, with 7 bases between. This CDR3 contains 15 residues. The DNA of the CDR3 is TGTGCCAGCAGTGACCGGGGGTCCTATAATTCACCCCTCCACTTT. Translated: CASSDRGSYNSPLHF.

J is TRBJ1-6 and V is TRBV27, with D unresolved. Germline V gene data show CDR1 as MNHEY and CDR2 as SMNVEV (reference sequence). V was pared by 3 bases and J by 8 bases, with 26 bases between. The CDR3 is made up of 19 amino acids. CDR3 sequence (DNA): TGTGCCAGCAGTTTTTTTCGACGAGAGTCAGCCAGCGGGGATTCACCCCTCCACTTT. This codes for CASSFFRRESASGDSPLHF.

To note about this clone: The conserved phenylalanine or tryptophan normally closing the CDR3 is absent here, so this likely arose from a read error. It is unclear where the CDR3 begins or ends on the DNA, so no DNA is shown, and the CDR3 is as TCRdb lists it. V gene TRBV28 combines with J gene TRBJ2-7; TRBD2, the table's D call, was not compared with the DNA. The CDR3 extends over 12 residues, inclusive of both ends. In germline, CDR1 is MDHEN, CDR2 SYDVKM. The CDR3 sequence is CASSRYGGDIRL.

The genes are TRBV5-4 and TRBJ1-1; 9 nucleotides match TRBD1. This CDR3 region has 15 residues. Losses at the gene ends were 3 bases for V and 3 bases for J; bases not matched to a gene: 6. Germline loops: CDR1 SGHNT, CDR2 YYREEE (reference sequence). This CDR3 reads CASSSSGQGYTEAFF. The CDR3 bases are TGTGCCAGCAGCTCTTCCGGACAGGGGTACACTGAAGCTTTCTTT.